Sequencing of this T cell receptor beta chain was carried out in a study of T-cell reconstitution after alpha-beta-depleted transplantation in children. This clonotype has only a few counts. Using unique molecular identifiers, the investigators prepared the TCRbeta library. MiXCR was run by TCRdb on the PCR reads, yielding one entry per CDR3 protein. Of about 460,000 distinct CDR3 sequences in the sample, about an eighth are singletons; the top ten hold about 6%. This receptor was identified in a human donor who donated a stem cell graft to a child with combined immunodeficiency. The sample consisted of PBMCs from the stem cell graft donor, taken from the stem cell graft.

The CDR3 reads CASTTGGKDGYTF. In nucleotides, the CDR3 is TGTGCCAGTACCACGGGTGGAAAAGATGGCTACACCTTC. This chain connects TRBV19 to TRBJ1-2; D uncertain. The CDR3 has 13 residues. Germline CDR1 LNHDA, CDR2 SQIVND (reference sequence). Trimming shortened V by 7 bases and J by 6 bases, and 15 bases separated the two germline ends.